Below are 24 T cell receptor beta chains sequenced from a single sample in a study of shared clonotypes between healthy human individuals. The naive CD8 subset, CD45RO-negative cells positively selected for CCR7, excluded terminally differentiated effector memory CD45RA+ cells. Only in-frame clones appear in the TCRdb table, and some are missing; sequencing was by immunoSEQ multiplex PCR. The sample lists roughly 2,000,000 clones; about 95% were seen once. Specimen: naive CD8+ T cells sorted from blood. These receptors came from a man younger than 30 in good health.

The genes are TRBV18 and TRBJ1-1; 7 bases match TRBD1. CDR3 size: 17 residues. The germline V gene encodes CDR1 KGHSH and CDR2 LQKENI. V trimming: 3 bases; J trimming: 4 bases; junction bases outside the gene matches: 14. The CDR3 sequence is CASSPNLTGVWFTEAFF. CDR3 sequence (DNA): TGTGCCAGCTCACCGAACCTTACAGGGGTTTGGTTCACTGAAGCTTTCTTT.

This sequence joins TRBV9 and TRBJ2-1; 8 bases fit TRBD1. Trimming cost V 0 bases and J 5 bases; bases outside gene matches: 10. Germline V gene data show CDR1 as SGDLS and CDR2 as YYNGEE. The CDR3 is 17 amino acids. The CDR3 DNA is TGTGCCAGCAGCGTAGATCGTAGTGGACAGGGTAACAATGAGCAGTTCTTC. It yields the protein CASSVDRSGQGNNEQFF.

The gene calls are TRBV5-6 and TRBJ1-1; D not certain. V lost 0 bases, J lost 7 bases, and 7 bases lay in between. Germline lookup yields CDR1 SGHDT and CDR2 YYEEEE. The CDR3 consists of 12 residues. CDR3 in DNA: TGTGCCAGCAGCTTGGCGGCGGTTGAAGCTTTCTTT. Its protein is CASSLAAVEAFF.

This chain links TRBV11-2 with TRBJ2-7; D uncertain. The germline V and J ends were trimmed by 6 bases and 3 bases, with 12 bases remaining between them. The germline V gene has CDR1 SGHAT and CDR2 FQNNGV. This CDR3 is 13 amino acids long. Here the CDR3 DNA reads TGTGCCAGCAGAGACCCATCCTACTACGAGCAGTACTTC. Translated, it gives CASRDPSYYEQYF.

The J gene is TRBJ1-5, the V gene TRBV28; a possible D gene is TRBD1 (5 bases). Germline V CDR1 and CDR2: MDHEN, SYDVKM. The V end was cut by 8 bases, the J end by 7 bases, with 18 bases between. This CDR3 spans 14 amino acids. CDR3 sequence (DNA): TGTGCCAGCTCCCTTAGCCCGGGGGGGCAGCCCCAGCATTTT. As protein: CASSLSPGGQPQHF.

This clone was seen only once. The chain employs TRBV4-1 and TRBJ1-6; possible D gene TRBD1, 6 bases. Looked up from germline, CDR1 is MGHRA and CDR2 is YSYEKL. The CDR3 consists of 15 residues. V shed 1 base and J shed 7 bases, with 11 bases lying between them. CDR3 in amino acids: CASSQVIGQNSPLHF. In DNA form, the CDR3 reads TGCGCCAGCAGCCAAGTAATCGGACAGAATTCACCCCTCCACTTT.

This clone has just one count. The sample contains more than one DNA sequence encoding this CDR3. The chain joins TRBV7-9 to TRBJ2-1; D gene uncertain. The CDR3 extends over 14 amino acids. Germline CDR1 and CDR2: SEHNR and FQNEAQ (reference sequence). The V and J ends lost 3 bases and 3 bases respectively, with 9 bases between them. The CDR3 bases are TGTGCCAGCAGCTTGCTTGCTGACTACAATGAGCAGTTCTTC. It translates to CASSLLADYNEQFF.

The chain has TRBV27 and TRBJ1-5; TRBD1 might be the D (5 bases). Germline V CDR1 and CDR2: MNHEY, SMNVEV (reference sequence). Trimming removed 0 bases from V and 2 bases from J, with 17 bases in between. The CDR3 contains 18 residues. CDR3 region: CASSLSRPGGIGNQPQHF. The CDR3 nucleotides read TGTGCCAGCAGTTTATCACGCCCCGGGGGAATAGGCAATCAGCCCCAGCATTTT.

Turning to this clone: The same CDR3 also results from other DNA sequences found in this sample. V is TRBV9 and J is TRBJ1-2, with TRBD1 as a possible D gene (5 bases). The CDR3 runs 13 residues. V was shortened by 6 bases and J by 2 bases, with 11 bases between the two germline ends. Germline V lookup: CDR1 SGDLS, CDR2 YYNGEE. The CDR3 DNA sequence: TGTGCCAGCACCCGGGACGGGAACTATGGCTACACCTTC. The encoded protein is CASTRDGNYGYTF.

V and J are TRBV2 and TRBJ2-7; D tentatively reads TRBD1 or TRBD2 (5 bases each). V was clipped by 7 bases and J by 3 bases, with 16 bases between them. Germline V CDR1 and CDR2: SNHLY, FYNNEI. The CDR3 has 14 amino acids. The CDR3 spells CASISGTVNYEQYF. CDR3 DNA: TGTGCCAGCATTTCCGGGACGGTGAACTACGAGCAGTACTTC.

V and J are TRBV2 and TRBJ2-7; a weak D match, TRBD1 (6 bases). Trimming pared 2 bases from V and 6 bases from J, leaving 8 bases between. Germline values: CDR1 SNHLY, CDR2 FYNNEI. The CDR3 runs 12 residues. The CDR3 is CASSETGSEQYF. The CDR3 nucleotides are TGTGCCAGCAGTGAAACAGGGAGCGAGCAGTACTTC. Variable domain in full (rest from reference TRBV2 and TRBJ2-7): EPEVTQTPSHQVTQMGQEVILRCVPISNHLYFYWYRQILGQKVEFLVSFYNNEISEKSEIFDDQFSVERPDGSNFTLKIRSTKLEDSAMYFCASSETGSEQYFGPGTRLTVT.

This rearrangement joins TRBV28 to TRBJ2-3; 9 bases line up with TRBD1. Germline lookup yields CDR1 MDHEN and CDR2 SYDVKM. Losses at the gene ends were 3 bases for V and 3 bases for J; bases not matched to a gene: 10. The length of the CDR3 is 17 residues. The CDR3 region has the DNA TGTGCCAGCAGTTTTCCAACAGGGGGCCAGGGGACAGATACGCAGTATTTT. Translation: CASSFPTGGQGTDTQYF.

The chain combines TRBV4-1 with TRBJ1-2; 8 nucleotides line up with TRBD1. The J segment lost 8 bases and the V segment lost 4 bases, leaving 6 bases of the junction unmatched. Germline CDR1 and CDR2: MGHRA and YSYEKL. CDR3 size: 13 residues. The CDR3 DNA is TGCGCCAGCAGCCTAGAGGACAGGGAAGGCTACACCTTC. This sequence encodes CASSLEDREGYTF.

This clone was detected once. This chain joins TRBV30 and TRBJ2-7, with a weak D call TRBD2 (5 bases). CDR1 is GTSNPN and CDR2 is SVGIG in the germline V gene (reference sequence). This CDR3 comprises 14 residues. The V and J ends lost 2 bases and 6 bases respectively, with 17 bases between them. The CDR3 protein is CAWSHATGIGEQYF. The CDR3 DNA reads TGTGCCTGGAGTCACGCGACGGGAATTGGCGAGCAGTACTTC.

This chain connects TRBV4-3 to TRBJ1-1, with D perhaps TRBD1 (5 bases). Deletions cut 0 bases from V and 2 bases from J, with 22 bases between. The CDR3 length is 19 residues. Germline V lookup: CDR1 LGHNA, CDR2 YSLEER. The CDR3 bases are TGCGCCAGCAGCCAAGAGCGGCCCGGTATTTTAAGGGGTAACACTGAAGCTTTCTTT. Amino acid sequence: CASSQERPGILRGNTEAFF.

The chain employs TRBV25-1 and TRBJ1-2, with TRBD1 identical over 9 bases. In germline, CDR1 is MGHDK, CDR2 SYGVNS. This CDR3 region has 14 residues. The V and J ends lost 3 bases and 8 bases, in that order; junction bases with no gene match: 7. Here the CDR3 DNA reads TGTGCCAGCAGTGATAGGACAGGGGAGGAAGGCTACACCTTC. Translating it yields CASSDRTGEEGYTF.

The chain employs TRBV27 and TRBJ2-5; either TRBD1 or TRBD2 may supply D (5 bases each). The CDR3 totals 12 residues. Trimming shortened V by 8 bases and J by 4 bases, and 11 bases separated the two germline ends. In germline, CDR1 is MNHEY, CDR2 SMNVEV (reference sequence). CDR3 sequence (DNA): TGTGCCAGCGGGACCACACCAGAGACCCAGTACTTC. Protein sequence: CASGTTPETQYF.

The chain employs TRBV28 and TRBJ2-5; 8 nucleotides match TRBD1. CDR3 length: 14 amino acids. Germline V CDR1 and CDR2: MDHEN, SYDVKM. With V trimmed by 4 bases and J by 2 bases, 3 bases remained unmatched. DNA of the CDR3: TGTGCCAGCAGTTCCCAGGGGGCGCAAGAGACCCAGTACTTC. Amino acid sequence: CASSSQGAQETQYF.

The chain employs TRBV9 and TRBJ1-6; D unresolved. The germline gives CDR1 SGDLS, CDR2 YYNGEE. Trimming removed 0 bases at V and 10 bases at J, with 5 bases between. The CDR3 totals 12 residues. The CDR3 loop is CASSVDRSPLHF. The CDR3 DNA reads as TGTGCCAGCAGCGTAGATAGGTCACCCCTCCACTTT.

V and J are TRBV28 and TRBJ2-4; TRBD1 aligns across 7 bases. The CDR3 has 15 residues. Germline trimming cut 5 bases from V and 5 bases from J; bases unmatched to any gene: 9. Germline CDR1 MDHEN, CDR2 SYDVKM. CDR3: CASSEYTGVENIQYF. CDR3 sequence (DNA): TGTGCCAGCAGTGAATACACAGGGGTGGAAAACATTCAGTACTTC.

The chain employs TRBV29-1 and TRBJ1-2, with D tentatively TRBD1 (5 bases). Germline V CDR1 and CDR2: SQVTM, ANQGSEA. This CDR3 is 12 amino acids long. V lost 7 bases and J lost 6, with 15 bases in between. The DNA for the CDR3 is TGCAGCGCCCCGACCCAGGGCGATGGCTACACCTTC. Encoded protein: CSAPTQGDGYTF. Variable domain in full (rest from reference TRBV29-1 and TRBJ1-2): SAVISQKPSRDICQRGTSLTIQCQVDSQVTMMFWYRQQPGQSLTLIATANQGSEATYESGFVIDKFPISRPNLTFSTLTVSNMSPEDSSIYLCSAPTQGDGYTFGSGTRLTVV.

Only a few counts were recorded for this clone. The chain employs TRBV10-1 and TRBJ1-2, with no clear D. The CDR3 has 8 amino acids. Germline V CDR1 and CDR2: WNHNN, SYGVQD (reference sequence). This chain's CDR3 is CGTAGYTF. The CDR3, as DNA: TGCGGAACCGCCGGCTACACCTTC.

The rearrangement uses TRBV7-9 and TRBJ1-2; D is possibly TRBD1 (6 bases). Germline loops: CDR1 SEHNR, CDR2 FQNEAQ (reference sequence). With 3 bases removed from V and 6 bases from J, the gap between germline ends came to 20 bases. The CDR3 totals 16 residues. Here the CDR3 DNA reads TGTGCCAGCAGCTTTGGTTTAATGGACAGCCTAAATGGCTACACCTTC. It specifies CASSFGLMDSLNGYTF.

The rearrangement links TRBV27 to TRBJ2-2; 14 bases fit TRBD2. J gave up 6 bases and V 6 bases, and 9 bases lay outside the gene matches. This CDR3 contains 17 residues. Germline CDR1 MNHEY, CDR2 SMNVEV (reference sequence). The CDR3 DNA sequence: TGTGCCAGCAGACAGGGACTAGCGGGAGCAGGCGCCGGGGAGCTGTTTTTT. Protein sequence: CASRQGLAGAGAGELFF.